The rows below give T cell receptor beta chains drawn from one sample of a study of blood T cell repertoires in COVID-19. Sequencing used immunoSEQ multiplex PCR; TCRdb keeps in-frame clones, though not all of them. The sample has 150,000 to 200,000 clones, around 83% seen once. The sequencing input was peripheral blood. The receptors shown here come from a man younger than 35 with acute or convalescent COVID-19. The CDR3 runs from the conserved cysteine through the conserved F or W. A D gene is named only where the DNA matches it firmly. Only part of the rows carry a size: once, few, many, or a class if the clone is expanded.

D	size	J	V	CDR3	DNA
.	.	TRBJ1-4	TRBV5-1	CASSRGAKEKLFF	TGCGCCAGCAGCCGGGGAGCGAAGGAAAAACTGTTTTTT
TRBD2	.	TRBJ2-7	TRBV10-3	CAISDGLAGEQYF	TGTGCCATCAGTGATGGACTAGCTGGCGAGCAGTACTTC
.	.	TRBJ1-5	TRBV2	CASSGRGGNQPQHF	TGTGCCAGCAGTGGCAGGGGAGGCAATCAGCCCCAGCATTTT
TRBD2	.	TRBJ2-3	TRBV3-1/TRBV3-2	CASSWTSGAQYF	TGTGCCAGCAGCTGGACTAGCGGGGCGCAGTATTTT
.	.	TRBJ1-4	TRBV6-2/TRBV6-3	CASSYPGATNEKLFF	TGTGCCAGCAGTTACCCGGGGGCAACTAATGAAAAACTGTTTTTT
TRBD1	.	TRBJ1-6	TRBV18	CASSPRTGRYNSPLHF	TGTGCCAGCTCACCACGGACAGGACGGTATAATTCACCCCTCCACTTT
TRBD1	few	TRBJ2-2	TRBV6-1	CASSEWDRPTGELFF	TGTGCCAGCAGTGAGTGGGACAGGCCCACCGGGGAGCTGTTTTTT
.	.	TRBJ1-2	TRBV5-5	CASSLIRGSNYGYTF	TGTGCCAGCAGCTTGATTAGAGGATCTAACTATGGCTACACCTTC
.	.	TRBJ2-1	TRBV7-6	CASSQIYRSNEQFF	TGTGCCAGCAGCCAAATTTATCGGTCGAATGAGCAGTTCTTC
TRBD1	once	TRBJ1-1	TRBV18	CASSRTGVTEAFF	TGTGCCAGCTCACGGACAGGGGTTACTGAAGCTTTCTTT
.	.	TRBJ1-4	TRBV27	CASSPNSHRVYNEKLFF	TGTGCCAGCAGTCCGAACAGTCACAGGGTTTATAATGAAAAACTGTTTTTT
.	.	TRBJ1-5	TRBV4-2	CASSQDTGGYSNQPQHF	TGTGCCAGCAGCCAAGACACGGGAGGATATAGCAATCAGCCCCAGCATTTT
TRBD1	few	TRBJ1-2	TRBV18	CASSPPSGGDGYTF	TGTGCCAGCTCACCACCCTCAGGGGGAGATGGCTACACCTTC
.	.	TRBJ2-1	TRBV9	CASSGGHHNEQFF	TGTGCCAGCAGCGGGGGGCACCACAATGAGCAGTTCTTC
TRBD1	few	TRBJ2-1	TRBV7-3	CASSQGGSSYNEQFF	TGTGCCAGCAGCCAAGGGGGCAGCTCCTACAATGAGCAGTTCTTC
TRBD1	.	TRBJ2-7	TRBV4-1	CASSQDSGTAALWQYF	TGCGCCAGCAGCCAAGATTCCGGGACAGCCGCGCTTTGGCAGTACTTC
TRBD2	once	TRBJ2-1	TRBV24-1	CATSDRKRGNNEQFF	TGTGCCACCAGTGATAGGAAGCGGGGGAACAATGAGCAGTTCTTC
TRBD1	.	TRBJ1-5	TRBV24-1	CATSSGGDNQPQHF	TGTGCCACCAGTTCAGGGGGTGACAATCAGCCCCAGCATTTT
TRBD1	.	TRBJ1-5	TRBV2	CASRLDFPGQGRNQPQHF	TGTGCCAGCAGGTTGGACTTCCCGGGACAGGGACGTAATCAGCCCCAGCATTTT
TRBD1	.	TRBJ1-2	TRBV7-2	CASSFKPPGQGAFDYGYTF	TGTGCCAGCAGCTTTAAACCACCGGGACAGGGGGCGTTCGACTATGGCTACACCTTC
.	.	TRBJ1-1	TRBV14	CASRQRGSEGTEAFF	TGTGCCAGCAGGCAACGAGGGAGCGAAGGCACTGAAGCTTTCTTT
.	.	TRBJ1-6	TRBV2	CASSVINREGYNSPLHF	TGTGCCAGCAGTGTAATAAACAGGGAAGGCTATAATTCACCCCTCCACTTT
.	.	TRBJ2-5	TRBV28	CASTKDRNQETQYF	TGTGCCAGCACCAAGGACAGAAACCAAGAGACCCAGTACTTC
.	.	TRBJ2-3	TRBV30	CAWSLGGRADTQYF	TGTGCCTGGAGCCTAGGGGGTCGGGCAGATACGCAGTATTTT
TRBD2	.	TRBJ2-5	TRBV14	CASSHIAGAQQETQYF	TGTGCCAGCAGCCACATAGCGGGGGCCCAGCAAGAGACCCAGTACTTC
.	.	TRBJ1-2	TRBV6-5	CASTTGEGYGYTF	TGTGCCAGCACGACGGGGGAAGGCTATGGCTACACCTTC
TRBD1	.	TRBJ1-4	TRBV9	CASSVEGTGSEKLFF	TGTGCCAGCAGCGTAGAAGGGACAGGGAGTGAAAAACTGTTTTTT
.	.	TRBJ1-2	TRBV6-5	CASSLGRSGGYTF	TGTGCCAGCAGCTTAGGTCGATCGGGTGGCTACACCTTC
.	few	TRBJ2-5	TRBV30	CAWRDPRGTQYF	TGTGCCTGGAGGGACCCCCGGGGGACCCAGTACTTC
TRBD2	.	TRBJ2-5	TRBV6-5	CASSTTSGGLETQYF	TGTGCCAGCAGTACGACTAGCGGGGGACTCGAGACCCAGTACTTC
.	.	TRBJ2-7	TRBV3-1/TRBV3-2	CASSQDRGGRSEQYF	TGTGCCAGCAGCCAAGATAGGGGGGGCCGGTCCGAGCAGTACTTC
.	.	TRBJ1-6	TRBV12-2	CASRLAQGHNNSPLHF	TGTGCAAGTCGCTTAGCGCAGGGACACAATAATTCACCCCTCCACTTT
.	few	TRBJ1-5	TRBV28	CASRPSVRFGNQPQHF	TGTGCCAGCCGCCCCTCGGTGAGGTTCGGGAATCAGCCCCAGCATTTT
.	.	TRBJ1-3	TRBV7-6	CASSLATRPSGNTIYF	TGTGCCAGCAGCTTAGCGACGAGGCCATCTGGAAACACCATATATTTT
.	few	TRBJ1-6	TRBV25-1	CASSELSTVSSYNSPLHF	TGTGCCAGCAGTGAACTCTCCACGGTGAGCTCCTATAATTCACCCCTCCACTTT
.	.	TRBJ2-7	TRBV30	CAWSAGGGEQYF	TGTGCCTGGAGCGCCGGTGGTGGCGAGCAGTACTTC